Presented here are 32 T cell receptor beta chains from one specimen sequenced in a study of blood T cell repertoires in COVID-19. TCRdb's table, derived via immunoSEQ multiplex PCR, lists solely in-frame clones and lacks some. The sample contains roughly 300,000 clones, 89% of which appear only once. The specimen sequenced was peripheral blood. The receptors derive from a man between 18 and 29 years old who had recovered from COVID-19.

The table lists this clone with a count of one. The V call is TRBV10-2, the J call TRBJ2-1; 12 bases line up with TRBD2. This CDR3 comprises 15 residues. The V gene's germline CDR1 is WSHSY and CDR2 SAAADI. V gave up 4 bases and J gave up 9 bases; unmatched junction bases: 7. The CDR3 loop is CASSGTSGGSGEQFF. CDR3 sequence (DNA): TGCGCCAGCAGTGGAACTAGCGGGGGGTCGGGTGAGCAGTTCTTC.

The rearrangement links TRBV6-4 to TRBJ2-1; TRBD1 matches at 10 bases. Germline CDR1 and CDR2: MRHNA and SNTAGT. V lost 3 bases, J lost 12 bases, and 11 bases stayed unmatched. The CDR3 length is 15 residues. The CDR3 coding sequence is TGTGCCAGCAGTGAGACCGGGACAGGGGTGTATGGGCAGTTCTTC. Translation gives CASSETGTGVYGQFF.

This chain joins TRBV14 and TRBJ1-1; tentatively, D is TRBD1 (6 bases). CDR1 is SGHDN, CDR2 FVKESK, per germline. Trimming took off 3 bases at V and 2 bases at J, with 10 bases between the two ends. This CDR3 is 14 amino acids long. The CDR3 nucleotides read TGTGCCAGCAGCCATTGGGGGGGCAACACTGAAGCTTTCTTT. This codes for CASSHWGGNTEAFF.

In DNA form, the CDR3 reads TGTGCCAGCAGTGAGGGGGCACGGGGCTACACCTTC. It is translated as CASSEGARGYTF. The chain is built from TRBV2 and TRBJ1-2; the D gene is possibly TRBD1 (6 bases). The CDR3 covers 12 residues. The V gene's germline CDR1 is SNHLY and CDR2 FYNNEI. With 3 bases removed from V and 8 bases from J, the gap between germline ends came to 10 bases.

This chain joins TRBV4-1 and TRBJ2-7, with TRBD2 as a possible D gene (5 bases). The CDR3 length is 15 residues. The germline gives CDR1 MGHRA, CDR2 YSYEKL. With 0 bases removed from V and 3 bases from J, the gap between germline ends came to 12 bases. The chain's CDR3 is CASSQEPDSYYEQYF. CDR3 coding DNA: TGCGCCAGCAGCCAAGAGCCGGACTCATACTACGAGCAGTACTTC.

The chain recombines TRBV12-3 or TRBV12-4 with TRBJ1-2; possibly TRBD1 for D (5 bases). V gave up 1 base and J gave up 6 bases, with 6 bases separating them. The CDR3 spans 12 residues. CDR3 sequence: CASSLGQHGYTF. The CDR3 region has the DNA TGTGCCAGCAGTTTAGGACAGCATGGCTACACCTTC.

The chain uses TRBV7-2 and TRBJ1-3, with D hard to call. CDR3 length: 18 amino acids. Trimming stripped 0 bases from V and 0 bases from J, with 15 bases between. Germline assignment: CDR1 SGHTA and CDR2 FQGNSA. The CDR3 nucleotides are TGTGCCAGCAGCTTAGCGGGTTGGGCAGGAGGCTCTGGAAACACCATATATTTT. It is translated as CASSLAGWAGGSGNTIYF.

This sequence joins TRBV19 and TRBJ2-1; weak D call: TRBD2 (6 bases). The germline V and J ends were trimmed by 5 bases and 5 bases, with 10 bases remaining between them. The germline gives CDR1 LNHDA, CDR2 SQIVND (reference sequence). This CDR3 comprises 13 residues. CDR3 DNA sequence: TGTGCCAGTAGTTTGGGACTTCACAATGAGCAGTTCTTC. The encoded protein is CASSLGLHNEQFF.

The chain employs TRBV5-6 and TRBJ2-5; 9 bases align to TRBD2. In germline, CDR1 is SGHDT, CDR2 YYEEEE. After removal of 3 bases from V and 1 base from J, the junction contained 7 bases not matched to a gene. This CDR3 region has 16 residues. The DNA for the CDR3 is TGTGCCAGCAGCTCGTCGGGGACTAGCATCCAAGAGACCCAGTACTTC. Translation gives CASSSSGTSIQETQYF.

V and J are TRBV9 and TRBJ1-2; D is uncertain. With 7 bases removed from V and 8 bases from J, the gap between germline ends came to 9 bases. This CDR3 comprises 10 residues. Germline V gene data show CDR1 as SGDLS and CDR2 as YYNGEE. The CDR3 bases are TGTGCCAGCGGAGGTTCCGGCTACACCTTC. Its translation is CASGGSGYTF.

The rearrangement links TRBV21-1 to TRBJ1-3; TRBD1, the D gene given by the table, was not confirmed from the DNA. TRBV21-1 is reported as a pseudogene. The CDR3 covers 18 residues. The CDR3 DNA reads as TGTGCCAGCAGAGAAGAACTTTACAGGGACCTGGTATTAGACACCATATATTTT. Its translation: CASREELYRDLVLDTIYF.

The chain employs TRBV9 and TRBJ2-7; 9 bases line up with TRBD1. V was pared by 5 bases and J by 7 bases, with 16 bases of the junction left unmatched. The CDR3 covers 16 residues. Germline CDR1 SGDLS, CDR2 YYNGEE. In DNA form, the CDR3 reads TGTGCCAGCAGTCCTACCACGGGACAGGGAACGTGGGAGCAGTACTTC. Its protein is CASSPTTGQGTWEQYF.

V and J are TRBV3-1 (or the pseudogene TRBV3-2) and TRBJ2-2, with no clear D. Germline CDR1 is LGHDT and CDR2 is YNNKEL (reference sequence). V was shortened by 0 bases and J by 6 bases, with 5 bases between the two germline ends. There are 13 residues in the CDR3. As DNA, the CDR3 is TGTGCCAGCAGCCAAGAGAGCTCCGGGGAGCTGTTTTTT. Residues: CASSQESSGELFF.

This rearrangement joins TRBV2 to TRBJ2-5, with 9 bases matching TRBD2. The CDR3 length is 16 residues. J was trimmed by 2 bases and V by 3 bases; bases with no gene match: 7. Germline-derived CDR1 and CDR2 are SNHLY and FYNNEI. DNA for the CDR3: TGTGCCAGCAGTGATGCTGCGGGGGGGAGACAAGAGACCCAGTACTTC. It is translated as CASSDAAGGRQETQYF.

The J gene is TRBJ2-7, the V gene TRBV11-3, with TRBD1 matching over 7 bases. V shed 5 bases, J shed 2 bases, and the junction held 6 bases outside the gene matches. The CDR3 length is 14 residues. Germline V gives CDR1 SGHNT, CDR2 YENEEA. CDR3 nucleotides: TGTGCCAGCAGCCCAGGGGGAAACACCTACGAGCAGTACTTC. It specifies CASSPGGNTYEQYF.

J is TRBJ1-2 and V is TRBV5-1; 8 bases fit TRBD1. V lost 2 bases and J lost 4; bases outside the gene matches: 10. The CDR3 has 16 amino acids. Per the germline V gene, CDR1 is SGHRS and CDR2 is YFSETQ. The CDR3 nucleotides read TGCGCCAGCAGCTTATATGGACAGGGTACGGGCTATGGCTACACCTTC. The encoded protein is CASSLYGQGTGYGYTF.

The chain carries TRBV19 and TRBJ1-6, with D possibly TRBD1 on 6 matching bases. The length of the CDR3 is 16 residues. V lost 3 bases to trimming and J lost 8 bases, with 17 bases between them. Germline values: CDR1 LNHDA, CDR2 SQIVND (reference sequence). In DNA form, the CDR3 reads TGTGCCAGTAGTATGACCCCTCTCGGGGGGCATTCACCCCTCCACTTT. Protein sequence: CASSMTPLGGHSPLHF.

The V and J genes are TRBV2 and TRBJ1-2; TRBD1 aligns across 10 bases. Germline V lookup: CDR1 SNHLY, CDR2 FYNNEI. The CDR3 runs 12 residues. J gave up 7 bases and V 6 bases, and 2 bases lay outside the gene matches. In DNA, the CDR3 is TGTGCCAGCAGGGGACAGGGGTTTGGCTACACCTTC. Translation gives CASRGQGFGYTF.

The chain joins TRBV30 to TRBJ1-1; D unresolved. V gave up 2 bases and J gave up 1 base, with 17 bases separating them. From germline, CDR1 is GTSNPN and CDR2 SVGIG (reference sequence). The CDR3 loop spans 16 amino acids. The CDR3 nucleotides are TGTGCCTGGAGTACCCCTAGACCGGCTTCGAACACTGAAGCTTTCTTT. Its protein product is CAWSTPRPASNTEAFF.

The chain combines TRBV2 with TRBJ1-2; D unclear. Between the trimmed V and J ends, which lost 5 bases and 8 bases, there was a span of 9 bases. Per the germline V gene, CDR1 is SNHLY and CDR2 is FYNNEI. The CDR3 runs to 11 residues. The CDR3 loop is CASSRGEGYTF. Written as DNA, the CDR3 is TGTGCCAGCAGTCGCGGGGAGGGCTACACCTTC.

The chain couples TRBV7-8 to TRBJ2-1; TRBD1 aligns across 9 bases. This CDR3 has 15 residues. Losses at the gene ends were 1 base for V and 4 bases for J; bases not matched to a gene: 2. The germline V gene encodes CDR1 SGHVS and CDR2 FQNEAQ. In nucleotides, the CDR3 is TGTGCCAGCAGCTTAGAACAGGGGGCTTACAATGAGCAGTTCTTC. Translated, it gives CASSLEQGAYNEQFF.

This rearrangement joins TRBV13 to TRBJ1-3; D gene uncertain. The length of the CDR3 is 15 residues. V was trimmed by 6 bases and J by 0 bases, leaving 12 bases between them. The germline V gene encodes CDR1 PRHDT and CDR2 FYEKMQ (reference sequence). This chain's CDR3 is CASSSDGFSGNTIYF. CDR3 nucleotide sequence: TGTGCCAGCAGTTCCGACGGGTTCTCTGGAAACACCATATATTTT.

The chain links TRBV7-2 to TRBJ2-7; TRBD1 aligns across 8 bases. J lost 3 bases, V lost 3 bases, and 10 bases had no gene match. There are 16 residues in the CDR3. Germline CDR1 SGHTA, CDR2 FQGNSA. CDR3 region: CASSFDQGALGYEQYF. The CDR3 DNA reads as TGTGCCAGCAGCTTTGACCAGGGGGCGTTAGGCTACGAGCAGTACTTC.

This clone was detected only once. This specimen includes other DNA sequences encoding the same CDR3. CDR3 sequence reads: CASSLRGSSNEKLFF. The DNA of the CDR3 is TGCGCCAGCAGCCTTCGGGGGAGCAGTAATGAAAAACTGTTTTTT. This chain joins TRBV5-1 and TRBJ1-4; D is possibly TRBD1 (5 bases). Trimming took 4 bases from V and 4 from J, leaving 14 bases between them. Germline V gene lookup returns CDR1 SGHRS and CDR2 YFSETQ. CDR3 size: 15 residues.

V usage is TRBV7-2 and J usage is TRBJ2-2, with a tentative D call TRBD1 (5 bases). There are 17 residues in the CDR3. The V end was cut by 6 bases, the J end by 0 bases, with 17 bases between. Germline V gene lookup returns CDR1 SGHTA and CDR2 FQGNSA. The CDR3 protein is CASRRRWGWSNTGELFF. DNA for the CDR3: TGTGCCAGCAGGAGACGGTGGGGCTGGTCGAACACCGGGGAGCTGTTTTTT.

J is TRBJ2-7 and V is TRBV9; 8 positions agree with TRBD2. The CDR3 loop spans 16 amino acids. The germline gives CDR1 SGDLS, CDR2 YYNGEE. V shed 4 bases, J shed 1 base, and the junction held 10 bases outside the gene matches. This CDR3 is CASSPDSGIGSYEQYF. CDR3 coding DNA: TGTGCCAGCAGCCCAGATAGCGGGATTGGGTCCTACGAGCAGTACTTC.

The genes are TRBV5-1 and TRBJ2-5, with 7 bases aligning to TRBD1. CDR1 and CDR2 (germline): SGHRS, YFSETQ. V shed 4 bases and J 5 bases; nucleotides not matched to a gene: 14. The CDR3 runs 16 residues. CDR3 nucleotide sequence: TGCGCCAGCAGCGACCGACAGGGCTTGGCGGGCGAGACCCAGTACTTC. It encodes CASSDRQGLAGETQYF.

This clone has a single count. V is TRBV7-9 and J is TRBJ1-1, with D tentatively TRBD1 (6 bases). The V and J ends lost 7 bases and 4 bases respectively, with 19 bases between them. The CDR3 covers 15 residues. From germline, CDR1 is SEHNR and CDR2 FQNEAQ (reference sequence). This CDR3 is CASTKMRGSGTEAFF. The CDR3 nucleotides read TGTGCCAGCACCAAAATGAGGGGGTCGGGCACTGAAGCTTTCTTT. The full variable domain, completed using reference TRBV7-9 and TRBJ1-1, is DTGVSQNPRHKITKRGQNVTFRCDPISEHNRLYWYRQTLGQGPEFLTYFQNEAQLEKSRLLSDRFSAERPKGSFSTLEIQRTEQGDSAMYLCASTKMRGSGTEAFFGQGTRLTVV.

The chain carries TRBV5-4 and TRBJ2-5; 9 nucleotides agree with TRBD2. Germline loops: CDR1 SGHNT, CDR2 YYREEE (reference sequence). This CDR3 region has 15 residues. After removal of 4 bases from V and 4 bases from J, the junction contained 8 bases not matched to a gene. The CDR3 is CASSQLGLARETQYF. The CDR3 nucleotides are TGTGCCAGCAGCCAGCTGGGACTAGCTCGAGAGACCCAGTACTTC.

This clone occurred a few times. In DNA, the CDR3 is TGTGCCAGCAGCCCATGGTGGGGGGATAGCAATCAGCCCCAGCATTTT. Its translation is CASSPWWGDSNQPQHF. The genes are TRBV5-8 and TRBJ1-5; TRBD1 might be the D (5 bases). The CDR3 sequence is 16 residues long. Germline V gene sequence: CDR1 SGHTS, CDR2 YDEGEE. The V end was cut by 4 bases, the J end by 0 bases, with 14 bases between.

CDR3: CASSFGFTQYF. CDR3 DNA sequence: TGTGCCAGCAGCTTCGGGTTTACGCAGTATTTT. The gene calls are TRBV11-2 and TRBJ2-3; D not certain. V shed 3 bases and J shed 8 bases, with 6 bases lying between them. This CDR3 comprises 11 residues. Germline CDR1 SGHAT, CDR2 FQNNGV.

The rearrangement joins TRBV11-2 to TRBJ2-1; 16 bases align to TRBD2. The CDR3 covers 19 residues. Germline values: CDR1 SGHAT, CDR2 FQNNGV. The junction had 9 bases not matched to a gene; V was cut back by 4 bases and J by 3 bases. CDR3 coding DNA: TGTGCCAGCAGCTGGGGACTAGCGGGAGGGCCTCCCTACTACAATGAGCAGTTCTTC. It yields the protein CASSWGLAGGPPYYNEQFF.